Shown below are 27 T cell receptor beta chains from a single sample sequenced in a study of PD-L1 blockade in urothelial cancer. The table came from immunoSEQ multiplex PCR; TCRdb's copy has only in-frame clones and leaves some out. The sample carries about 15,000 clones, 70% to 90% recorded once. Sequences were derived from PBMCs, sampled around atezolizumab (anti-PD-L1) treatment. These receptors were taken from a man in his 70s with urothelial cancer.

The chain joins TRBV19 to TRBJ1-2, with 8 bases matching TRBD1. The V and J ends lost 6 bases and 8 bases, in that order; junction bases with no gene match: 8. This CDR3 region has 13 residues. Germline-derived CDR1 and CDR2 are LNHDA and SQIVND (reference sequence). CDR3 sequence reads: CASRGPGGLGYTF. The CDR3, as DNA: TGTGCCAGTAGAGGCCCAGGGGGCTTAGGCTACACCTTC.

This sequence joins TRBV2 and TRBJ1-2; 7 nucleotides agree with TRBD1. Per the germline V gene, CDR1 is SNHLY and CDR2 is FYNNEI. CDR3 length: 15 amino acids. Germline trimming cut 2 bases from V and 4 bases from J; bases unmatched to any gene: 7. The CDR3 bases are TGTGCCAGCAGTGAATTCAGAGGGGACAGCTATGGCTACACCTTC. Translation: CASSEFRGDSYGYTF.

The chain employs TRBV9 and TRBJ2-5; D not resolved. The CDR3 extends over 12 amino acids. Germline CDR1 reads SGDLS; CDR2 reads YYNGEE. Trimming pared 2 bases from V and 9 bases from J, leaving 11 bases between. CDR3 nucleotides: TGTGCCAGCAGCGTGGCTGGAGTGCCCCAGTACTTC. Translating it yields CASSVAGVPQYF.

Concerning this clone: A junction boundary mismatches the germline segment, possibly from a read error. The V call is TRBV7-9, the J call TRBJ2-3, with 8 nucleotides matching TRBD2. This CDR3 contains 15 residues. CDR1 is SEHNR, CDR2 FQNEAQ, per germline (reference sequence). The CDR3 nucleotides read TGTGCCGGCAGCGCCGTCGGGGGGGGCACAGATACGCAGTATTTT. Protein sequence: CAGSAVGGGTDTQYF.

The rearrangement joins TRBV30 to TRBJ1-1; D call uncertain. The germline V gene encodes CDR1 GTSNPN and CDR2 SVGIG (reference sequence). The CDR3 consists of 16 residues. The ends were cut back, 0 bases at V and 5 bases at J, with 19 bases in the middle. The CDR3 DNA follows: TGTGCCTGGAGTGTTATCAGGCCTCCGCGAAGGACTGAAGCTTTCTTT. Protein sequence: CAWSVIRPPRRTEAFF. The full variable domain, with the rest looked up from reference TRBV30 and TRBJ1-1, is SQTIHQWPATLVQPVGSPLSLECTVEGTSNPNLYWYRQAAGRGLQLLFYSVGIGQISSEVPQNLSASRPQDRQFILSSKKLLLSDSGFYLCAWSVIRPPRRTEAFFGQGTRLTVV.

This clone has only one observation. The chain joins TRBV25-1 to TRBJ2-2; 9 nucleotides match TRBD1. CDR3 length: 15 residues. J lost 3 bases, V lost 5 bases, and 4 bases had no gene match. Germline CDR1 MGHDK, CDR2 SYGVNS. The CDR3 sequence: CASSKTGGYTGELFF. For the CDR3, the DNA is TGTGCCAGCAGTAAAACAGGGGGCTACACCGGGGAGCTGTTTTTT.

This chain uses TRBV5-4 with TRBJ2-1, with a possible D match to TRBD1 (5 bases). The germline V gene encodes CDR1 SGHNT and CDR2 YYREEE (reference sequence). CDR3 length equals 15 residues. The ends were cut back, 0 bases at V and 4 bases at J, with 11 bases in the middle. The CDR3 nucleotides read TGTGCCAGCAGCTTGGCTGGGGCCCAATACAATGAGCAGTTCTTC. Protein product: CASSLAGAQYNEQFF.

V usage is TRBV4-1 and J usage is TRBJ2-3, with 11 bases identical to TRBD2. The CDR3 runs 17 residues. V was clipped by 1 base and J by 6 bases; unmatched bases: 9. Germline lookup yields CDR1 MGHRA and CDR2 YSYEKL. CDR3 sequence reads: CASSQATVAGGWDTQYF. The DNA of the CDR3 is TGCGCCAGCAGCCAAGCGACAGTAGCGGGGGGGTGGGATACGCAGTATTTT.

The chain carries TRBV2 and TRBJ2-5, with TRBD2 as a possible D gene (6 bases). V was trimmed by 7 bases and J by 0 bases, leaving 12 bases between them. Germline V gives CDR1 SNHLY, CDR2 FYNNEI. The length of the CDR3 is 14 residues. CDR3 amino acids: CASKLRRDQETQYF. CDR3 DNA: TGTGCCAGCAAGCTTAGGAGGGACCAAGAGACCCAGTACTTC.

The rearrangement joins TRBV15 to TRBJ1-3; weak D call: TRBD1 (5 bases). CDR1 and CDR2 (germline): LNHNV, YYDKDF (reference sequence). Trimming left V 6 bases short and J 2 bases short, with 17 bases between. The CDR3 contains 16 residues. CDR3 DNA: TGTGCCACCAGTATGACCGGGACTGGACCTGGAAACACCATATATTTT. This translates into CATSMTGTGPGNTIYF.

The rearrangement joins TRBV5-4 to TRBJ2-2; 7 nucleotides match TRBD1. The CDR3 runs 16 residues. Germline CDR1 and CDR2: SGHNT and YYREEE (reference sequence). V shed 0 bases and J 6 bases; nucleotides not matched to a gene: 8. The CDR3 spells CASSLAGTVFSGELFF. CDR3 nucleotide sequence: TGTGCCAGCAGCTTGGCCGGGACAGTATTTTCCGGGGAGCTGTTTTTT.

The chain joins TRBV30 to TRBJ2-3; D not resolved. The germline V gene encodes CDR1 GTSNPN and CDR2 SVGIG (reference sequence). V was shortened by 5 bases and J by 4 bases, with 7 bases between the two germline ends. The CDR3 is 11 residues long. CDR3 DNA: TGTGCCTGGGGAGACGCAGATACGCAGTATTTT. It translates to CAWGDADTQYF.

This clone was seen a single time. The V call is TRBV10-3, the J call TRBJ1-2; 12 nucleotides line up with TRBD1. The junction had 5 bases not matched to a gene; V was cut back by 6 bases and J by 6 bases. The CDR3 has 14 residues. The V gene's germline CDR1 is ENHRY and CDR2 SYGVKD. CDR3 loop: CAISRDRGRDGYTF. The CDR3 DNA reads as TGTGCCATCAGCCGGGACAGGGGGCGAGATGGCTACACCTTC.

The chain combines TRBV10-3 with TRBJ2-3; no firm D call. Looked up from germline, CDR1 is ENHRY and CDR2 is SYGVKD. The CDR3 runs to 15 residues. Deletions cut 6 bases from V and 2 bases from J, with 15 bases between. The CDR3 bases are TGTGCCATCAGCCGGAGCCTGCTTACCACAGATACGCAGTATTTT. Protein: CAISRSLLTTDTQYF.

This chain uses TRBV27 with TRBJ2-5; D is ambiguous. This CDR3 is 12 amino acids long. From germline, CDR1 is MNHEY and CDR2 SMNVEV (reference sequence). The V and J ends lost 5 bases and 4 bases respectively, with 8 bases between them. CDR3 nucleotides: TGTGCCAGCAGTCCGCCCGGAGAGACCCAGTACTTC. This translates into CASSPPGETQYF.

The J gene is TRBJ2-3, the V gene TRBV6-4; TRBD2 matches at 8 bases. CDR1 and CDR2 (germline): MRHNA, SNTAGT. The V segment lost 6 bases and the J segment 3 bases; nucleotides outside the gene matches: 5. The CDR3 is 14 amino acids. CDR3 DNA: TGTGCCAGCAGAGGAGCGGGGGCTACAGATACGCAGTATTTT. This sequence encodes CASRGAGATDTQYF.

The chain uses TRBV25-1 and TRBJ1-6, with no clear D. Per germline, CDR1 MGHDK and CDR2 SYGVNS. The CDR3 contains 13 residues. V was cut by 7 bases and J by 0 bases, with 4 bases left in between. The CDR3 spells CASTFSYNSPLHF. The CDR3 nucleotides read TGTGCCAGCACATTCTCCTATAATTCACCCCTCCACTTT. The entire variable domain, with the rest obtained from reference TRBV25-1 and TRBJ1-6, is as follows: EADIYQTPRYLVIGTGKKITLECSQTMGHDKMYWYQQDPGMELHLIHYSYGVNSTEKGDLSSESTVSRIRTEHFPLTLESARPSHTSQYLCASTFSYNSPLHFGNGTRLTVT.

The chain combines TRBV6-1 with TRBJ1-1; possible D gene TRBD1, 6 bases. The CDR3 sequence is 14 residues long. Germline-derived CDR1 and CDR2 are MNHNS and SASEGT. V lost 6 bases and J lost 2, with 13 bases in between. The CDR3 coding sequence is TGTGCCAGCAGGGCAAGGACAGCTAACACTGAAGCTTTCTTT. Translated, it gives CASRARTANTEAFF.

This clone appeared once. The rearrangement uses TRBV11-2 and TRBJ2-5; TRBD2 matches 10 bases. The length of the CDR3 is 18 residues. The V gene end was trimmed by 0 bases and the J gene end by 4 bases; junction bases not matched to a gene: 11. Germline V CDR1 and CDR2: SGHAT, FQNNGV. CDR3 DNA: TGTGCCAGCAGCTTAGATCCTAGCGGGGGTTACGGGGGAGAGACCCAGTACTTC. Translating gives CASSLDPSGGYGGETQYF. The whole variable domain, filled in from reference TRBV11-2 and TRBJ2-5, reads EAGVAQSPRYKIIEKRQSVAFWCNPISGHATLYWYQQILGQGPKLLIQFQNNGVVDDSQLPKDRFSAERLKGVDSTLKIQPAKLEDSAVYLCASSLDPSGGYGGETQYFGPGTRLLVL.

The gene calls are TRBV9 and TRBJ1-2, with TRBD1 matching 9 bases. Trimming at V came to 4 bases and at J to 8 bases, leaving 12 bases not matched to a gene. CDR3 size: 15 residues. CDR1 is SGDLS and CDR2 is YYNGEE in the germline V gene. CDR3 nucleotide sequence: TGTGCCAGCAGCCTTACTCCGACAGGGGGAGAGGGCTACACCTTC. Amino acid sequence: CASSLTPTGGEGYTF.

This chain links TRBV7-9 with TRBJ2-4; perhaps TRBD2 as D (5 bases). The CDR3 loop spans 15 amino acids. The V and J ends lost 3 bases and 0 bases respectively, with 9 bases between them. Germline CDR1 reads SEHNR; CDR2 reads FQNEAQ (reference sequence). DNA for the CDR3: TGTGCCAGCAGCTTTGGAGGACTAGCCAAAAACATTCAGTACTTC. This encodes CASSFGGLAKNIQYF.

The rearrangement joins TRBV27 to TRBJ1-2; 7 bases agree with TRBD1. CDR1 and CDR2 from the germline V gene are MNHEY and SMNVEV (reference sequence). The CDR3 totals 13 residues. V shed 6 bases, J shed 5 bases, and the junction held 6 bases outside the gene matches. The CDR3 DNA is TGTGCCAGCAGGCAACAGGGGTCTTATGGCTACACCTTC. It yields the protein CASRQQGSYGYTF.

The V call is TRBV6-5, the J call TRBJ1-2; D is undetermined. The CDR3 sequence is 15 residues long. Germline assignment: CDR1 MNHEY and CDR2 SVGAGI. The V and J ends lost 1 base and 6 bases respectively, with 15 bases between them. The CDR3 DNA sequence: TGTGCCAGCAGTTACTTCGCGGGGAGTAAGCATGGCTACACCTTC. This encodes CASSYFAGSKHGYTF.

In nucleotides, the CDR3 is TGTGCCACCAGCAGAGCGGGACAATATAACTATGGCTACACCTTC. Protein sequence: CATSRAGQYNYGYTF. V gene TRBV15 combines with J gene TRBJ1-2, with TRBD1 as a possible D gene (6 bases). Trimming cost V 1 base and J 1 base, with 10 bases left between them. Germline V gives CDR1 LNHNV, CDR2 YYDKDF (reference sequence). The CDR3 totals 15 residues.

By proportion, this clone is medium-sized. The gene calls are TRBV30 and TRBJ1-1; TRBD1 might be the D (6 bases). V lost 2 bases and J lost 2, with 9 bases in between. CDR3 size: 13 residues. Germline CDR1 is GTSNPN and CDR2 is SVGIG (reference sequence). The CDR3 is CAWSHRENTEAFF. The CDR3 coding sequence is TGTGCCTGGAGTCACAGGGAAAACACTGAAGCTTTCTTT.

The sample holds one count of this clone. The chain employs TRBV5-8 and TRBJ1-2, with D possibly matching TRBD1 (5 bases). This CDR3 contains 13 residues. Trimming removed 2 bases at V and 3 bases at J, with 8 bases between. CDR1 and CDR2 (germline): SGHTS, YDEGEE. CDR3 in DNA: TGTGCCAGCAGCTTCCGGGGGGACTATGGCTACACCTTC. Translating it yields CASSFRGDYGYTF.

The chain employs TRBV28 and TRBJ1-1; D remains ambiguous. Germline V gene lookup returns CDR1 MDHEN and CDR2 SYDVKM. Trimming stripped 6 bases from V and 7 bases from J, with 12 bases between. The length of the CDR3 is 12 residues. The DNA for the CDR3 is TGTGCCAGCAGGGGCTTTAGGATTGAAGCTTTCTTT. Amino acids: CASRGFRIEAFF.